Here is one TCR beta chain with its context. Its specificity is not known. The libraries were made with immunoSEQ version 4 in survey mode. The assay was immunoSEQ multiplex PCR, and TCRdb's table has in-frame clones only and misses some. In the table there are about 60,000 clones, approximately 75% of which are singletons. The data stem from a study of persistence of HIV-infected CD4 T cells. The stimulus was an HIV-1 Gag 15-mer peptide pool, about 1 ug/peptide/mL. CD40L-negative CD69-negative CD45RO-high memory CD4+ T cells were sorted as populations depleted of antigen-responding cells. V was cut by 6 bases and J by 1 base, with 9 bases left in between. CDR1 MNHEY and CDR2 SVGAGI come from the germline V gene. The CDR3 length is 14 residues.

This chain uses TRBV6-5 with TRBJ2-2; D is unresolved. The receptor was derived from an adult man with HIV who was CMV-seropositive. The starting material was CD4+ T cells sorted from PBMCs after approximately 18-hour stimulation, obtained from a patient who received antiretroviral therapy. As DNA, the CDR3 is TGTGCCAGCAGCACGGACCAGAACACCGGGGAGCTGTTTTTT. Amino acid sequence: CASSTDQNTGELFF.